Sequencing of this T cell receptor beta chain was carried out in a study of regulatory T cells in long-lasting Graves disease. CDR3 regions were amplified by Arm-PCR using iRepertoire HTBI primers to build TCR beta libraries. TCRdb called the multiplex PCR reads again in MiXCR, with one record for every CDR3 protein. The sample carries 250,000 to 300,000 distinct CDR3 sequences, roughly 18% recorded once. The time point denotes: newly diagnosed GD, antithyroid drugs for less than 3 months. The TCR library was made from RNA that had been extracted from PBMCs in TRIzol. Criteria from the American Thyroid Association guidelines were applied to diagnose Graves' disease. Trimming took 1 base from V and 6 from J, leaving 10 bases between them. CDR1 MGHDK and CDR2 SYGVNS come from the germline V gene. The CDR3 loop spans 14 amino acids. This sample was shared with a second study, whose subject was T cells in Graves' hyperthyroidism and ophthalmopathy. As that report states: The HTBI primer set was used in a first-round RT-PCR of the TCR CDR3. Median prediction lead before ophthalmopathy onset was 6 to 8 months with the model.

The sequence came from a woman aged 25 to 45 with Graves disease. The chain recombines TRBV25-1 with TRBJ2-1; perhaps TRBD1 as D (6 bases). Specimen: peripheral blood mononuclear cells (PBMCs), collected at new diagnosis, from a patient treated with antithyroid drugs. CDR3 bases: TGTGCCAGCAGTGAATCAGGGGTCCCCAATGAGCAGTTCTTC. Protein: CASSESGVPNEQFF.